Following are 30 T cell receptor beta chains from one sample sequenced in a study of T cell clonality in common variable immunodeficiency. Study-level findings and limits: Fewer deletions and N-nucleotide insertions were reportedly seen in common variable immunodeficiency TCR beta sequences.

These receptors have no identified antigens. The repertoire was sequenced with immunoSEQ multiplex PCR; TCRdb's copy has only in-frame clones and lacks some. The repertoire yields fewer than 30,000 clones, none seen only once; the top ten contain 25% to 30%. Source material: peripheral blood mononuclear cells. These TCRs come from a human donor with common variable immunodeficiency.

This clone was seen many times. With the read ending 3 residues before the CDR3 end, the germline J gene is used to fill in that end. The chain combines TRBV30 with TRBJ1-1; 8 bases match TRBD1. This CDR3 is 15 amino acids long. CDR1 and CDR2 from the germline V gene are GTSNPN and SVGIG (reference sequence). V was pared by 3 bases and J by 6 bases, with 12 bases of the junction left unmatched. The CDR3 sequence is CAWSFRLETGAEAFF. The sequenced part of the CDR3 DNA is TGTGCCTGGAGCTTTCGACTAGAGACAGGGGCTGAA.

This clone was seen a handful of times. The CDR3 DNA, read in part, is TGTGCCAGCAGTTACGGCGTGACAGGTAGATCCTACGAG. Translation gives CASSYGVTGRSYE. The complete CDR3 reads CASSYGVTGRSYEQYF. The V and J genes are TRBV6-2 or TRBV6-3 and TRBJ2-7, with a tentative D call TRBD1 (6 bases). The missing CDR3 end, 3 residues past where the read stops, is filled in from the germline J gene. Deletions cut 2 bases from V and 1 base from J, with 15 bases between. Germline values: CDR1 MNHEY, CDR2 SVGEGT. CDR3 size: 16 residues.

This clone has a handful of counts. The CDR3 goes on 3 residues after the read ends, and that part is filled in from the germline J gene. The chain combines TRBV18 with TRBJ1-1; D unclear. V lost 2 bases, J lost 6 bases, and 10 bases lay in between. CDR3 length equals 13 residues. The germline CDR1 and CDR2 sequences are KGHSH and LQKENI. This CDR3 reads CASSPALSAEAFF. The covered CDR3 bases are TGTGCCAGCTCACCAGCCTTGTCGGCTGAA. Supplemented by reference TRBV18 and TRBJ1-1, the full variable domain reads NAGVMQNPRHLVRRRGQEARLRCSPMKGHSHVYWYRQLPEEGLKFMVYLQKENIIDESGMPKERFSAEFPKEGPSILRIQQVVRGDSAAYFCASSPALSAEAFFGQGTRLTVV.

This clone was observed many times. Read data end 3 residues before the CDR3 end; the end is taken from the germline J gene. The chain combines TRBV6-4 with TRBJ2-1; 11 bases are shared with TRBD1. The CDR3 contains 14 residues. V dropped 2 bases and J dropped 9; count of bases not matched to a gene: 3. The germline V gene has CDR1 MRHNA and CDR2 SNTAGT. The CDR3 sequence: CASSDRTGGAEQFF. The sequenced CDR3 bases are TGTGCCAGCAGTGACCGGACAGGGGGCGCTGAG.

The sequenced part of the CDR3 DNA is TGTGCCAGCAGTTATATGGACAGTACCTACGAG. This gives the protein CASSYMDSTYE. The entire CDR3 reads CASSYMDSTYEQYF. The chain couples TRBV6-2 or TRBV6-3 to TRBJ2-7; D perhaps matches TRBD1 (6 bases). Read data end 3 residues before the CDR3 end; the end is taken from the germline J gene. CDR1 and CDR2 (germline): MNHEY, SVGEGT. The CDR3 is made up of 14 amino acids. Between the trimmed V and J ends, which lost 3 bases and 2 bases, there was a span of 11 bases.

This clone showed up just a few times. This chain's CDR3 is CASQRDTSQPQHF. The CDR3 DNA, read in part, is TGTGCCAGCCAGAGGGACACGAGTCAGCCC. The genes are TRBV6-2 or TRBV6-3 and TRBJ1-5, with TRBD1 as a possible D gene (6 bases). The read is 3 residues too short to cover the CDR3 end, so that end is filled in from the germline J gene. Germline-derived CDR1 and CDR2 are MNHEY and SVGEGT. The CDR3 runs 13 residues. Trimming pared 8 bases from V and 6 bases from J, leaving 14 bases between.

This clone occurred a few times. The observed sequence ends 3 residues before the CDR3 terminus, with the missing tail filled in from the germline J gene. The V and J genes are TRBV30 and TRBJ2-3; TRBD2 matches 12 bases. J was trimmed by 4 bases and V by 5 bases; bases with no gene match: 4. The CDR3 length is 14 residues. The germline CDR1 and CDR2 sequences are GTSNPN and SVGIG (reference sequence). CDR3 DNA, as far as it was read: TGTGCCTGGCCACTAGCGGGGGGCCCAGATACG. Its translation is CAWPLAGGPDT. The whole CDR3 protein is CAWPLAGGPDTQYF. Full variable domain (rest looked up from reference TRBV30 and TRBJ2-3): SQTIHQWPATLVQPVGSPLSLECTVEGTSNPNLYWYRQAAGRGLQLLFYSVGIGQISSEVPQNLSASRPQDRQFILSSKKLLLSDSGFYLCAWPLAGGPDTQYFGPGTRLTVL.

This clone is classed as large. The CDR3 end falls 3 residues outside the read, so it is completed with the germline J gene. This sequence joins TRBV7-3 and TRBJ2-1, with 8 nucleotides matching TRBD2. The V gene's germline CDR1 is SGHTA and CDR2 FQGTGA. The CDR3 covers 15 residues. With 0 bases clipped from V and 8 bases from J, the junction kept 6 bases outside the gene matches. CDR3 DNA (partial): TGTGCCAGCAGCTTAACGACGGGACTAGGCGATGAG. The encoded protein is CASSLTTGLGDE. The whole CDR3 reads CASSLTTGLGDEQFF. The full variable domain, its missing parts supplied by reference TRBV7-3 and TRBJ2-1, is GAGVSQTPSNKVTEKGKYVELRCDPISGHTALYWYRQSLGQGPEFLIYFQGTGAADDSGLPNDRFFAVRPEGSVSTLKIQRTERGDSAVYLCASSLTTGLGDEQFFGPGTRLTVL.

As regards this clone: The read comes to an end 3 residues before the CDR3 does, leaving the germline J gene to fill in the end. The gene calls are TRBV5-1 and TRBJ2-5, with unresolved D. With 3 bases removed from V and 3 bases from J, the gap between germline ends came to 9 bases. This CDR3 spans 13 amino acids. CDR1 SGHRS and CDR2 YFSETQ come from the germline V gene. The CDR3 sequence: CASSSNVEETQYF. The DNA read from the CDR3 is TGCGCCAGCAGCTCAAACGTAGAAGAGACC.

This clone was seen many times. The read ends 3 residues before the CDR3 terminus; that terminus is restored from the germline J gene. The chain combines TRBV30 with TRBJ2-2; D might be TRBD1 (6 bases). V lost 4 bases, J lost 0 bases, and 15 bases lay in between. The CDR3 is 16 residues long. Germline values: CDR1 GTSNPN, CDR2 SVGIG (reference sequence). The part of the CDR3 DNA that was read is TGTGCCTGGACCTCCGGGACATTAGCGAACACCGGGGAG. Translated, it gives CAWTSGTLANTGE. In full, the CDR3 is CAWTSGTLANTGELFF.

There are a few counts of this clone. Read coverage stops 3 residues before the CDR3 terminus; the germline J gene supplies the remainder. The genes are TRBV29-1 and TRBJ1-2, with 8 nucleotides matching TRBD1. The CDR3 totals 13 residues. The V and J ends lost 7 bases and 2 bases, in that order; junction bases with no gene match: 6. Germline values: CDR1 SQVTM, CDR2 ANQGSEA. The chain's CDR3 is CSAGQGLNYGYTF. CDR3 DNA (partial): TGCAGCGCCGGACAGGGACTGAACTATGGC.

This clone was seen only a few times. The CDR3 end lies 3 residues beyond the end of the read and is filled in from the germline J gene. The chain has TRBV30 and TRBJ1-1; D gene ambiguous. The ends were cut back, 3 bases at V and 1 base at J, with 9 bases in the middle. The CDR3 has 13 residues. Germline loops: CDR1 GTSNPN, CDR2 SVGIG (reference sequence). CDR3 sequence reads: CAWRLPGNTEAFF. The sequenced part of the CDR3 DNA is TGTGCCTGGAGATTACCGGGGAACACTGAA. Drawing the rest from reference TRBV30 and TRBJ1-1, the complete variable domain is SQTIHQWPATLVQPVGSPLSLECTVEGTSNPNLYWYRQAAGRGLQLLFYSVGIGQISSEVPQNLSASRPQDRQFILSSKKLLLSDSGFYLCAWRLPGNTEAFFGQGTRLTVV.

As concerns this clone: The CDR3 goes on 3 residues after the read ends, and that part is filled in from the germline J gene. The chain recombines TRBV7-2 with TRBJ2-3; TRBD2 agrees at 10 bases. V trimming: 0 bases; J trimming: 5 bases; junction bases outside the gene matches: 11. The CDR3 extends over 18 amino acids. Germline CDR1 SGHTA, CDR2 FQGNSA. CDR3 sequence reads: CASSLASGIAGGQDTQYF. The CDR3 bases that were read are TGTGCCAGCAGCTTAGCCTCCGGTATAGCGGGGGGCCAAGATACG.

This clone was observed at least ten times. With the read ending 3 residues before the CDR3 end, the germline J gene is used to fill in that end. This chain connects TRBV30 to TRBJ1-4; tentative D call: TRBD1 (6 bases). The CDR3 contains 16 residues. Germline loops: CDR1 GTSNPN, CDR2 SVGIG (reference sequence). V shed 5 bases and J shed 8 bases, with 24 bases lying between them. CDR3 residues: CAWLHRVPRGIEKLFF. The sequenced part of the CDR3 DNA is TGTGCCTGGCTTCACAGGGTACCCCGTGGAATAGAAAAA.

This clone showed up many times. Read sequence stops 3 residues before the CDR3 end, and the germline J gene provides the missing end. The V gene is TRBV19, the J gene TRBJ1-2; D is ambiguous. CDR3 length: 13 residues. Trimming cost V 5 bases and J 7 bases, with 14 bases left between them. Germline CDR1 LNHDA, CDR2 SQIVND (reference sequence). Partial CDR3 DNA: TGTGCCAGTAGTTTCCAAAGTGGGCTTGGC. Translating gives CASSFQSGLG. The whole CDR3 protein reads CASSFQSGLGYTF.

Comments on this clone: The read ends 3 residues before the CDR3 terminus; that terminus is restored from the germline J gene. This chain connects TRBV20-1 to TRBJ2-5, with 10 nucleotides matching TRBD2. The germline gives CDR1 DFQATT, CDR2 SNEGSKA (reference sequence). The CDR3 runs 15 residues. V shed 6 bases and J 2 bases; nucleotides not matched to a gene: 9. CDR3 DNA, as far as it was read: TGCAGTGCAACCCCCCTAGCGGGGGATCAAGAGACC. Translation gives CSATPLAGDQET. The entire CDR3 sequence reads CSATPLAGDQETQYF.

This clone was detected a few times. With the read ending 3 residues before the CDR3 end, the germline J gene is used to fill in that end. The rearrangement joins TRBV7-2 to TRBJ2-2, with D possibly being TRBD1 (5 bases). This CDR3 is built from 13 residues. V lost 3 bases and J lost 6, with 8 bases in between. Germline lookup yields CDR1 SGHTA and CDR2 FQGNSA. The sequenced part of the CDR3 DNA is TGTGCCAGCAGCTTCACGACAGCCGGGGAG. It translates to CASSFTTAGE. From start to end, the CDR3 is CASSFTTAGELFF.

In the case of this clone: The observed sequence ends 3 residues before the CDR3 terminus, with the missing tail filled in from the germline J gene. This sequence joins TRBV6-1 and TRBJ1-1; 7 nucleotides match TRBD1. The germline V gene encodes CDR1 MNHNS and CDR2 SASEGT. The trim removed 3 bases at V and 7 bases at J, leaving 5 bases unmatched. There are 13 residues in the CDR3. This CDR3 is CASSDRGGLEAFF. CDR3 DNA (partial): TGTGCCAGCAGTGACAGAGGGGGCCTTGAA.

The chain's CDR3 is CASSPGQGREETQYF. CDR3 DNA, as far as it was read: TGTGCCAGCTCACCGGGCCAGGGGAGGGAAGAGACC. This chain uses TRBV18 with TRBJ2-5; D perhaps matches TRBD2 (7 bases). The CDR3 end is not reached by the read, which stops 3 residues before it; the germline J gene fills it in. Trimming left V 3 bases short and J 3 bases short, with 14 bases between. This CDR3 region has 15 residues. Germline V gene lookup returns CDR1 KGHSH and CDR2 LQKENI.

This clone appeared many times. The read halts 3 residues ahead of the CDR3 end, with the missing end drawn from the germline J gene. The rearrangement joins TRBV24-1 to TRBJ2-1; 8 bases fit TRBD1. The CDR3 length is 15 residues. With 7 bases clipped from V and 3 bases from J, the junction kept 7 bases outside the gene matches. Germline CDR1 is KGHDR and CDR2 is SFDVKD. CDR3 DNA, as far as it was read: TGTGCCACCAGCTTCGGACAGGGTCTCTACAATGAG. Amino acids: CATSFGQGLYNE. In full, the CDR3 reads CATSFGQGLYNEQFF.

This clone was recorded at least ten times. The CDR3: CASSMGQGTTEAFF. The CDR3 bases that were read are TGTGCCAGCAGCATGGGACAGGGGACCACTGAA. The chain links TRBV7-9 to TRBJ1-1; 10 nucleotides align to TRBD1. The observed sequence ends 3 residues before the CDR3 terminus, with the missing tail filled in from the germline J gene. Losses at the gene ends were 5 bases for V and 4 bases for J; bases not matched to a gene: 4. Germline CDR1 SEHNR, CDR2 FQNEAQ (reference sequence). This CDR3 is 14 amino acids long.

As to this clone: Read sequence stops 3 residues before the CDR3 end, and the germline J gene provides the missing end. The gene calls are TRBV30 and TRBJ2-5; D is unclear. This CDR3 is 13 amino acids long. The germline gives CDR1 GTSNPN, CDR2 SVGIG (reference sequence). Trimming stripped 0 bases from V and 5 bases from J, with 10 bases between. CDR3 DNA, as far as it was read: TGTGCCTGGAGTGTCCCCCCGAGGGAGACC. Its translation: CAWSVPPRET. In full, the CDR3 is CAWSVPPRETQYF.

The chain's CDR3 is CASSEQGHGNSPLHF. The covered CDR3 bases are TGTGCCAGCAGTGAACAGGGGCACGGGAATTCACCC. The rearrangement joins TRBV2 to TRBJ1-6, with a possible D match to TRBD1 (6 bases). The sequenced fragment ends 3 residues before the CDR3 boundary, so the rest is inferred from the germline J gene. Trimming shortened V by 2 bases and J by 7 bases, and 12 bases separated the two germline ends. There are 15 residues in the CDR3. Germline loops: CDR1 SNHLY, CDR2 FYNNEI. Looking up the rest from reference TRBV2 and TRBJ1-6 gives the full variable domain: EPEVTQTPSHQVTQMGQEVILRCVPISNHLYFYWYRQILGQKVEFLVSFYNNEISEKSEIFDDQFSVERPDGSNFTLKIRSTKLEDSAMYFCASSEQGHGNSPLHFGNGTRLTVT.

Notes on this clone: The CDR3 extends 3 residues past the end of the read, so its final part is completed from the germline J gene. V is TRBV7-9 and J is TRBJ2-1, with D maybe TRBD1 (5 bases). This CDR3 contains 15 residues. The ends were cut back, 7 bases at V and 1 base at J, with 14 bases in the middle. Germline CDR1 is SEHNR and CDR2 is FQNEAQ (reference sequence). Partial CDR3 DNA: TGTGCCAGCAACTCCTGGCAGGGATCCTACAATGAG. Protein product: CASNSWQGSYNE. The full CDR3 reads CASNSWQGSYNEQFF.

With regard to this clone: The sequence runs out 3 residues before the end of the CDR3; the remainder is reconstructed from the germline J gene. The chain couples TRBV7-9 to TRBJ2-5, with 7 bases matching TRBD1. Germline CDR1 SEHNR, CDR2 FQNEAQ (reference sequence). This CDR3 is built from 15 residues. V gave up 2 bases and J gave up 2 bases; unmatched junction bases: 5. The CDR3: CASSLSGQPQETQYF. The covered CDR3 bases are TGTGCCAGCAGCTTATCGGGACAGCCACAAGAGACC.

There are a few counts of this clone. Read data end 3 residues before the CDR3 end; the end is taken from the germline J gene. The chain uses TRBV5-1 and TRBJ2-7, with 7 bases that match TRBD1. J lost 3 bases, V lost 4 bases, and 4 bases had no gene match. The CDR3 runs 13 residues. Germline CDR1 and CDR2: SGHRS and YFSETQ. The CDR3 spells CASSPTGNYEQYF. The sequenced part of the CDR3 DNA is TGCGCCAGCAGCCCGACAGGGAACTACGAG.

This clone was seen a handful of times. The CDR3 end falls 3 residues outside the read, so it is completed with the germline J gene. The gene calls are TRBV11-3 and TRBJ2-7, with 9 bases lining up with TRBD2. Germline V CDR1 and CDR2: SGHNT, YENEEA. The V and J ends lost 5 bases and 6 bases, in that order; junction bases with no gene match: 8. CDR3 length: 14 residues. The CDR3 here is CASSPNSGGSEQYF. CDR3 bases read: TGTGCCAGCAGCCCGAATAGCGGGGGCTCCGAG.

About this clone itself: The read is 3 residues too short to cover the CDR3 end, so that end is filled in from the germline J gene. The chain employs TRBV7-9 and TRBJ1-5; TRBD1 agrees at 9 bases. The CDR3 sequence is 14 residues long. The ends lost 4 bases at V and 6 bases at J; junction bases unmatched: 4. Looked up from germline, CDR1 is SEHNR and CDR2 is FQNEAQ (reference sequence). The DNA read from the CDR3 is TGTGCCAGCAGCTCAGACAGGGGGTTTCAGCCC. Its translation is CASSSDRGFQP. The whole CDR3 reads CASSSDRGFQPQHF.

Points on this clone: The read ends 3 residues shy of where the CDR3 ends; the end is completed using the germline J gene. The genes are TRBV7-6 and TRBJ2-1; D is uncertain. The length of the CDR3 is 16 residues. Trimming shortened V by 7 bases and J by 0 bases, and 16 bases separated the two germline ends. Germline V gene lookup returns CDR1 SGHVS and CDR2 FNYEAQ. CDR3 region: CASTSKKGDSYNEQFF. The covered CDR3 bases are TGTGCCAGCACCTCAAAGAAGGGTGACTCCTACAATGAG.

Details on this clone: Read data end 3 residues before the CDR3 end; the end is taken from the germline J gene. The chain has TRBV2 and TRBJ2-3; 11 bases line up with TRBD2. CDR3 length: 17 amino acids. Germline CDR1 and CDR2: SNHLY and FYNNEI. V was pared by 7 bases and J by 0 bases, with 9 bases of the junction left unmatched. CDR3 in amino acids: CASTPKRLAGSTDTQYF. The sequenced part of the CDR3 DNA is TGTGCCAGCACCCCCAAGAGACTAGCGGGGAGCACAGATACG.